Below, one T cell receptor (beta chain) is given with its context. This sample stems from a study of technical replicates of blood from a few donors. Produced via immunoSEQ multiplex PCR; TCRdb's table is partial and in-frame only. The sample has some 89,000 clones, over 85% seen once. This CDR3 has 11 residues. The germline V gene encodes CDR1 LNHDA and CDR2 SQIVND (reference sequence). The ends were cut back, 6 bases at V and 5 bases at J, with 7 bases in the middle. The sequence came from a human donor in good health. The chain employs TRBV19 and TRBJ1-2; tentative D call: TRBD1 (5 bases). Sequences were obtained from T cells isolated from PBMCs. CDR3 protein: CASREGYGYTF. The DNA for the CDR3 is TGTGCCAGTAGGGAGGGGTATGGCTACACCTTC. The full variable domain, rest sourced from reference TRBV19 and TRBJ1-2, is DGGITQSPKYLFRKEGQNVTLSCEQNLNHDAMYWYRQDPGQGLRLIYYSQIVNDFQKGDIAEGYSVSREKKESFPLTVTSAQKNPTAFYLCASREGYGYTFGSGTRLTVV.